The clone carrying this T cell receptor (beta chain) was seen once. The data stem from a study of sequential checkpoint blockade in melanoma. About the study: After both sequences, patients received maintenance nivolumab.

TCRdb's table, derived via immunoSEQ multiplex PCR, lists solely in-frame clones and lacks some. The sample lists 35,000 to 40,000 clones, nearly 90% occurring once. Treatment of the sample: randomized to nivolumab then ipilimumab (arm A) or the reverse (arm B). No patient had prior DNA-damaging chemotherapy. Live CD3+CD8+ CD19− CD56− cells were sorted from PBMCs. This CDR3 comprises 12 residues. Germline lookup yields CDR1 ENHRY and CDR2 SYGVKD. Trimming pared 8 bases from V and 1 base from J, leaving 8 bases between. This sample comprised CD8+ T cells sorted from blood (inferred from file names), obtained from a patient given nivolumab and ipilimumab in sequence. The rearrangement uses TRBV10-3 and TRBJ1-1; a possible D gene is TRBD1 (5 bases). This clonotype originated in a human donor with melanoma. This CDR3 is CAIGGANTEAFF. The CDR3 nucleotides read TGTGCCATCGGCGGGGCGAACACTGAAGCTTTCTTT.